The rows below give T cell receptor beta chains drawn from one sample of a study of shared clonotypes between healthy human individuals. Data came from immunoSEQ multiplex PCR; TCRdb stores just in-frame clones and leaves some out. Among approximately 2,200,000 clones listed, under 95% were seen once. What was sequenced was naive CD8+ T cells from PBMCs. All receptors derive from a man between 18 and 35 years old in good health. Some clones in this sample may be carry-over from other donors' samples. Both conserved end residues are part of each CDR3. The order of the fields is clone size, J gene, D gene, V gene, CDR3 DNA, CDR3 protein. D genes are given only for firm matches. Expanded clones are given a class, and other clones once, few, many or no size at all.

>-|TRBJ1-1|-|TRBV18
TGTGCCAGCTCACCACCGCCGGGGGGTTTTGTTGCTGAAGCTTTCTTT
CASSPPPGGFVAEAFF
>-|TRBJ1-1|TRBD1|TRBV4-1
TGCGCCAGCAGCCAACAGGACAGGGGGCTTACTGAAGCTTTCTTT
CASSQQDRGLTEAFF
>-|TRBJ1-2|TRBD1|TRBV29-1
TGCAGCATTGAGGATCGACAGGGAGGTGGCTACACCTTC
CSIEDRQGGGYTF
>-|TRBJ2-1|TRBD2|TRBV7-3
TGTGCCAGCAGCTCCGGGACTAGCCTTTCCAATGAGCAGTTCTTC
CASSSGTSLSNEQFF
>-|TRBJ2-7|-|TRBV4-1
TGCGCCAGCAGCCAAGCTGGAACAGCCTCCTACGAGCAGTACTTC
CASSQAGTASYEQYF
>few|TRBJ1-1|-|TRBV7-3
TGTGCCAGCAGTCTGGGGGTAGGCACTGAAGCTTTCTTT
CASSLGVGTEAFF
>-|TRBJ2-1|-|TRBV9
TGTGCCAGCAGCGCCAGCGCAAGCTCCTACAATGAGCAGTTCTTC
CASSASASSYNEQFF
>-|TRBJ1-2|-|TRBV27
TGTGCCAGCAGTCAGATCCCCGGGACGAACTATGGCTACACCTTC
CASSQIPGTNYGYTF
>few|TRBJ2-2|-|TRBV30
TGTGCCTGGAACCGGGAATTTGCTAGGGAGCTGTTTTTT
CAWNREFARELFF
>-|TRBJ2-1|-|TRBV7-8
TGTGCCAGCAGCTCCCAGGGCAGGGCTTACAATGAGCAGTTCTTC
CASSSQGRAYNEQFF